The source of this TCR beta chain is a study of chemoradiotherapy in HPV16-positive cancers. Across the whole study: Functional T-cell assays on a couple of HPV16-positive patients' cells defined candidate HPV-specific clones and common TCR motifs.

Comment on this clone: Its specificity is unknown.

Clones were read by immunoSEQ multiplex PCR, and TCRdb kept only the in-frame ones, dropping some. The repertoire includes about 12,000 clones, 86% of them detected once, and around 2.8% sits in the top ten. The study's findings and limits: HPV-responsive T-cell expansion during chemoradiotherapy was linked to improved recurrence-free survival in HPV16-positive patients. Candidate HPV-specific clones and E7-related TCR motifs grew in tumor during treatment.

The source was blood, collected from a patient who underwent chemoradiotherapy. The receptor was isolated from a human donor with HPV-associated anogenital cancer.

This chain's CDR3 is CASSYRTGDEQYF. The CDR3 DNA reads TGTGCCAGCAGTTACCGTACAGGGGACGAGCAGTACTTC. The chain links TRBV6-5 to TRBJ2-7, with 7 bases fitting TRBD1. V was pared by 2 bases and J by 5 bases, with 3 bases of the junction left unmatched. The CDR3 is made up of 13 amino acids. Per the germline V gene, CDR1 is MNHEY and CDR2 is SVGAGI.